This T cell receptor (beta chain) was sequenced during a study of blood T cell repertoires in COVID-19. Turning to the study itself: The United States, Italy and Spain were the sources of the acute and convalescent COVID-19 samples.

Per the original methods: Reference gene primer amplification gave estimated nucleated cell counts. Clones were sequenced by immunoSEQ multiplex PCR, and TCRdb holds only the in-frame ones, with some missing. D and trimming come from the DNA, and the V and J calls and clone size come from that table. The repertoire includes around 170,000 clones, about four fifths of them detected once, and more than 11% sits in the top ten. The V and J ends lost 0 bases and 0 bases respectively, with 12 bases between them. The CDR3 length is 18 residues. The germline V gene has CDR1 SGHTA and CDR2 FQGNSA. The TCR originated in a woman of 80 years or more with acute or convalescent COVID-19. The J gene is TRBJ2-6, the V gene TRBV7-2; D gene unclear. What was sequenced was peripheral blood. CDR3 residues: CASSLAVTSSSGANVLTF. Written as DNA, the CDR3 is TGTGCCAGCAGCTTAGCGGTGACGTCTAGCTCTGGGGCCAACGTCCTGACTTTC.